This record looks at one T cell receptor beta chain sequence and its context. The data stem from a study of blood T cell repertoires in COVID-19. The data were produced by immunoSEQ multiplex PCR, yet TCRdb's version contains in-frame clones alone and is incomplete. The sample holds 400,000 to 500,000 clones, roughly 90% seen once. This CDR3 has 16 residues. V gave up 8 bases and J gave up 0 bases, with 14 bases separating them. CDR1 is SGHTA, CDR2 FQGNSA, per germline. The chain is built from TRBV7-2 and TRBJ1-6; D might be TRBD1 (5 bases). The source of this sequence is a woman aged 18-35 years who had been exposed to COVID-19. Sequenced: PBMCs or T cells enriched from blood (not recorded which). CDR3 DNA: TGTGCCAGCGGCCTGACAGCGCTCTCCTATAATTCACCCCTCCACTTT. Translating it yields CASGLTALSYNSPLHF.